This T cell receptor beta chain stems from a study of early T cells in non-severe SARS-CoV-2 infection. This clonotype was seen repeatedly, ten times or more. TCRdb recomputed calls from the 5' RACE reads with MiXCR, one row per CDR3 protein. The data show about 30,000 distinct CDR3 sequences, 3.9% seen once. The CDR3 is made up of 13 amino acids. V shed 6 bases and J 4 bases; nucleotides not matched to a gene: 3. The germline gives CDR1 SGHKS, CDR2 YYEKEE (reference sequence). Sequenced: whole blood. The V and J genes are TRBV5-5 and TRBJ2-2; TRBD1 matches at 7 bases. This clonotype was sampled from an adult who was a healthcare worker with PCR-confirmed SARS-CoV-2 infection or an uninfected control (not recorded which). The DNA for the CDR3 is TGTGCCAGCACCCGGGACAGCACCGGGGAGCTGTTTTTT. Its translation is CASTRDSTGELFF.